Following are 18 T cell receptor beta chains from one sample sequenced in a study of blood T cell repertoires in COVID-19. The repertoire was sequenced with immunoSEQ multiplex PCR; TCRdb's copy has only in-frame clones and lacks some. The data show 150,000 to 200,000 clones, about 83% seen once. Sequenced material: peripheral blood. The receptor source for this set is a man between 18 and 29 years old with active or convalescent COVID-19.

The chain recombines TRBV7-9 with TRBJ1-3, with 11 nucleotides matching TRBD1. CDR1 and CDR2 (germline): SEHNR, FQNEAQ (reference sequence). The V segment lost 4 bases and the J segment 7 bases; nucleotides outside the gene matches: 12. The CDR3 is made up of 17 amino acids. The CDR3: CASSSVGAGTGGNTIYF. DNA of the CDR3: TGTGCCAGCAGCTCCGTTGGTGCCGGGACAGGGGGTAACACCATATATTTT.

V usage is TRBV11-2 and J usage is TRBJ2-2, with D hard to call. V was cut by 1 base and J by 6 bases, with 12 bases left in between. This CDR3 spans 15 amino acids. Germline CDR1 reads SGHAT; CDR2 reads FQNNGV. In nucleotides, the CDR3 is TGTGCCAGCAGCTTAGGGTATAACTCCCCCGGGGAGCTGTTTTTT. This codes for CASSLGYNSPGELFF.

The rearrangement joins TRBV28 to TRBJ2-7; perhaps TRBD2 as D (5 bases). Germline V lookup: CDR1 MDHEN, CDR2 SYDVKM. V was cut by 4 bases and J by 4 bases, with 11 bases left in between. The CDR3 runs to 13 residues. The CDR3 bases are TGTGCCAGCAGTTCCCTTTCGGGATACGAGCAGTACGTC. Translated: CASSSLSGYEQYV.

V gene TRBV4-1 combines with J gene TRBJ1-2, with 12 bases aligning to TRBD1. CDR1 MGHRA and CDR2 YSYEKL come from the germline V gene. With V trimmed by 2 bases and J by 0 bases, 16 bases remained unmatched. CDR3 length: 21 residues. CDR3 DNA: TGCGCCAGCAGCCAATCTTATCCGACCGGGACAGGGGGCCCTTCTAACTATGGCTACACCTTC. This encodes CASSQSYPTGTGGPSNYGYTF.

This rearrangement joins TRBV5-1 to TRBJ2-5, with 7 bases fitting TRBD2. This CDR3 has 15 residues. Germline V CDR1 and CDR2: SGHRS, YFSETQ. The J segment lost 5 bases and the V segment lost 4 bases, leaving 11 bases of the junction unmatched. The CDR3 sequence: CASSAGDGGWETQYF. The CDR3, as DNA: TGCGCCAGCAGCGCGGGGGACGGAGGCTGGGAGACCCAGTACTTC.

The chain uses TRBV29-1 and TRBJ1-2; D is possibly TRBD1 (5 bases). The germline gives CDR1 SQVTM, CDR2 ANQGSEA. This CDR3 region has 12 residues. Trimming left V 4 bases short and J 7 bases short, with 13 bases between. Written as DNA, the CDR3 is TGCAGCGTTGGTGGTCAGGGAGGTGGCTACACCTTC. It encodes CSVGGQGGGYTF. Combining the CDR3 with reference TRBV29-1 and TRBJ1-2 gives the whole variable domain SAVISQKPSRDICQRGTSLTIQCQVDSQVTMMFWYRQQPGQSLTLIATANQGSEATYESGFVIDKFPISRPNLTFSTLTVSNMSPEDSSIYLCSVGGQGGGYTFGSGTRLTVV.

This clone was recorded only once. The chain has TRBV10-3 and TRBJ2-1, with a tentative D call TRBD2 (5 bases). In germline, CDR1 is ENHRY, CDR2 SYGVKD. The germline V and J ends were trimmed by 10 bases and 3 bases, with 16 bases remaining between them. The CDR3 totals 14 residues. The CDR3 protein is CATIQEGIYNEQFF. In nucleotides, the CDR3 is TGTGCCACGATCCAAGAGGGTATCTACAATGAGCAGTTCTTC.

This chain links TRBV5-1 with TRBJ2-3; tentatively, D is TRBD2 (6 bases). Germline V gene data show CDR1 as SGHRS and CDR2 as YFSETQ. This CDR3 is built from 16 residues. Trimming pared 4 bases from V and 3 bases from J, leaving 18 bases between. The CDR3 coding sequence is TGCGCCAGCAGCCCCGGGACTCGGGGGTTGACAGATACGCAGTATTTT. Its translation: CASSPGTRGLTDTQYF. The whole variable domain, filled in from reference TRBV5-1 and TRBJ2-3, reads KAGVTQTPRYLIKTRGQQVTLSCSPISGHRSVSWYQQTPGQGLQFLFEYFSETQRNKGNFPGRFSGRQFSNSRSEMNVSTLELGDSALYLCASSPGTRGLTDTQYFGPGTRLTVL.

This clone is a singleton in its sample. The gene calls are TRBV23-1 and TRBJ2-2; no reliable D call. Being an ORF, TRBV23-1 has a function that is uncertain. The CDR3 length is 14 residues. V was trimmed by 4 bases and J by 7 bases, leaving 13 bases between them. The CDR3 loop is CASSREATIGELFF. The CDR3 nucleotides are TGCGCCAGCAGTCGCGAAGCTACTATCGGGGAGCTGTTTTTT.

This rearrangement joins TRBV7-9 to TRBJ2-3, with 9 nucleotides matching TRBD2. The CDR3 has 15 amino acids. The ends lost 6 bases at V and 2 bases at J; junction bases unmatched: 6. Germline V gives CDR1 SEHNR, CDR2 FQNEAQ (reference sequence). This chain's CDR3 is CASRAKRGATDTQYF. The DNA of the CDR3 is TGTGCCAGCAGGGCCAAGCGGGGGGCCACAGATACGCAGTATTTT.

The chain joins TRBV2 to TRBJ2-3; D gene uncertain. Germline V gene sequence: CDR1 SNHLY, CDR2 FYNNEI. V lost 3 bases and J 8 bases, leaving 6 bases between the germline ends. The CDR3 is made up of 11 amino acids. This CDR3 reads CASSDRATQYF. For the CDR3, the DNA is TGTGCCAGCAGTGACCGAGCTACGCAGTATTTT.

The chain couples TRBV2 to TRBJ1-5; D uncertain. Germline-derived CDR1 and CDR2 are SNHLY and FYNNEI. This CDR3 region has 14 residues. Trimming left V 2 bases short and J 4 bases short, with 9 bases between. The CDR3 DNA reads as TGTGCCAGCAGTGAAAGTGGCAGGAATCAGCCCCAGCATTTT. This codes for CASSESGRNQPQHF.

The CDR3 DNA sequence: TGTGCCAGCAGCGCAAGGACCACGCGGGCCACTGAAGCTTTCTTT. It codes for CASSARTTRATEAFF. The chain links TRBV9 to TRBJ1-1; D gene unclear. Germline V gene sequence: CDR1 SGDLS, CDR2 YYNGEE. The CDR3 contains 15 residues. Trimming took 3 bases from V and 4 from J, leaving 16 bases between them.

J is TRBJ1-3 and V is TRBV6-1, with D maybe TRBD1 (6 bases). Germline lookup yields CDR1 MNHNS and CDR2 SASEGT. V lost 2 bases and J lost 0, with 17 bases in between. CDR3 length: 18 residues. CDR3 DNA: TGTGCCAGCAGTGAATTAAGTTGGACAGCTGTCTCTGGAAACACCATATATTTT. Translation gives CASSELSWTAVSGNTIYF.

In this sample, this clone turned up once. V and J are TRBV5-1 and TRBJ1-4, with TRBD1 identical over 10 bases. In germline, CDR1 is SGHRS, CDR2 YFSETQ. The CDR3 consists of 14 residues. With V trimmed by 5 bases and J by 8 bases, 6 bases remained unmatched. In DNA form, the CDR3 reads TGCGCCAGCAGACCCGGGACAGGGGACGAAAAACTGTTTTTT. This codes for CASRPGTGDEKLFF.

This clone was seen only a few times. V gene TRBV19 combines with J gene TRBJ1-5, with 10 bases fitting TRBD1. CDR3 length: 14 residues. Trimming took 5 bases from V and 7 from J; bases not matched to a gene: 5. Germline V gene sequence: CDR1 LNHDA, CDR2 SQIVND (reference sequence). This CDR3 is CASSGLTGGQPQHF. The CDR3 DNA sequence: TGTGCCAGTAGTGGTCTGACAGGGGGCCAGCCCCAGCATTTT.

V gene TRBV6-4 combines with J gene TRBJ1-1; TRBD1 might be the D (6 bases). The V end was cut by 0 bases, the J end by 14 bases, with 19 bases between. This CDR3 spans 14 amino acids. Per germline, CDR1 MRHNA and CDR2 SNTAGT. In DNA, the CDR3 is TGTGCCAGCAGTGACTCTCCATCGGACAGTCGCAGGTTCTTT. Its protein product is CASSDSPSDSRRFF.

The rearrangement joins TRBV3-1 (or the pseudogene TRBV3-2) to TRBJ1-2, with D perhaps matching TRBD1 (5 bases). The CDR3 consists of 13 residues. V lost 2 bases to trimming and J lost 6 bases, with 10 bases between them. Looked up from germline, CDR1 is LGHDT and CDR2 is YNNKEL (reference sequence). The CDR3 loop reads CASSQFGGDGYTF. For the CDR3, the DNA is TGTGCCAGCAGCCAATTTGGGGGGGATGGCTACACCTTC.